In this sample, the clone carrying this T cell receptor beta chain turned up a few times. Its matching antigen is unknown. The sample is drawn from a study of T cell responses to AZD1222 COVID-19 vaccine. Study-wide context: Combined were second doses at about 4 or about 12 weeks.

This CDR3 is 12 amino acids long. CDR1 MNHEY and CDR2 SVGAGI come from the germline V gene. The junction had 6 bases not matched to a gene; V was cut back by 5 bases and J by 10 bases. Generated by immunoSEQ multiplex PCR, the TCRdb table keeps only in-frame clones and is missing some. The table records about 120,000 clones, approximately 93% of them present only once. Study-wide results and caveats: Repertoire sampling happened only post peak T cell response. Clonal diversity was possibly underestimated, and white British individuals and females predominated among donors.

The sample was peripheral blood, taken on day 0 of AZD1222 vaccination. The source of this sequence is an adult in good health. The chain couples TRBV6-5 to TRBJ1-1, with TRBD1 matching over 8 bases. Here the CDR3 DNA reads TGTGCCAGCAGTCTACAGGGGGGACGAGCTTTCTTT. Its protein product is CASSLQGGRAFF.